A selection of T cell receptor beta chains follows, all from one sample in a study of type 1 and type 2 diabetes patients. Using its own MiXCR run on the multiplex PCR reads, TCRdb lists one record per CDR3 protein. Here the sample spans under 300,000 distinct CDR3 sequences, approximately 50% being singletons. The sequenced sample consisted of peripheral blood mononuclear cells (PBMCs). The receptors derive from a man between 18 and 29 years old with type 2 diabetes. Both conserved end residues are part of each CDR3. D genes are given only for firm matches. Part of the rows lack a size; the others show once, few, many or a class for expanded clones.

j_call,v_call,clone_size,d_call,cdr3_nt,cdr3_aa
TRBJ1-6,TRBV27,NA,TRBD1,TGTGCCAGCAGTTTCTGGGGACAGTATAATTCACCCCTCCACTTT,CASSFWGQYNSPLHF
TRBJ2-7,TRBV28,NA,NA,TGTGCCAGCAGTCATGGCACAATCTACGAGCAGTACTTC,CASSHGTIYEQYF
TRBJ2-3,TRBV6-4,few,TRBD2,TGTGCCAGCAGTGCCTCTAGCGGGGCCCGGGGAGATACGCAGTATTTT,CASSASSGARGDTQYF
TRBJ1-4,TRBV27,NA,NA,TGTGCCAGCAGTCCCGACCAATTCCCAACTAATGAAAAACTGTTTTTT,CASSPDQFPTNEKLFF
TRBJ2-7,TRBV12-3/TRBV12-4,NA,TRBD1,TGTGCCAGCAGTCCGGACAGGGTGGTCGAGCAGTACTTC,CASSPDRVVEQYF
TRBJ1-1,TRBV19,NA,NA,TGTGCCAGTAGTAGGACACTGCACCCTGAAGCTTTCTTT,CASSRTLHPEAFF
TRBJ2-1,TRBV9,NA,NA,TGTGCCAGCAGCGTAGACACTATGGTTTACAATGAGCAGTTCTTC,CASSVDTMVYNEQFF
TRBJ2-3,TRBV13,few,TRBD2,TGTGCCAGCAGCTTCGGTGGGGGGGAGCGAACGCAGTATTTT,CASSFGGGERTQYF
TRBJ1-1,TRBV6-6,NA,NA,TGTGCCAGCAGTTTTCGACAGAGCACTGAAGCTTTCTTT,CASSFRQSTEAFF
TRBJ2-7,TRBV28,few,NA,TGTGCCAGCAGTTTCCCAGGGGATTGGTACGAGCAGTACTTC,CASSFPGDWYEQYF
TRBJ1-1,TRBV30,NA,TRBD1,TGTGCCTGGAGTTACCCAGGGGGCCTGAACACTGAAGCTTTCTTT,CAWSYPGGLNTEAFF
TRBJ2-7,TRBV19,NA,NA,TGTGCCAGTAGTATATGGGGCTACGAGCAGTACTTC,CASSIWGYEQYF
TRBJ2-7,TRBV7-8,NA,TRBD2,TGTGCCAGCAGCTCCATCCTAGCGGGATTCTACGAGCAGTACTTC,CASSSILAGFYEQYF
TRBJ2-5,TRBV19,NA,NA,TGTGCCAGTAGTGGGGTCCCAGAGACCCAGTACTTC,CASSGVPETQYF
TRBJ2-3,TRBV10-2,NA,TRBD2,TGCGCCAGCAGTCCCCACCCTGGACTAGCCGACGCCACAGATACGCAGTATTTT,CASSPHPGLADATDTQYF
TRBJ2-5,TRBV19,few,NA,TGTGCCAGTAGTATAGCCCCAGCGACCAGGGGCCAAGAGACCCAGTACTTC,CASSIAPATRGQETQYF
TRBJ1-2,TRBV10-3,NA,NA,TGTGCCATCAGTGAACAGGGAGCCAGCTATGGCTACACCTTC,CAISEQGASYGYTF
TRBJ1-4,TRBV15,NA,NA,TGTGCCACCAGCACTCACCCGGGGGCTAATGAAAAACTGTTTTTT,CATSTHPGANEKLFF
TRBJ1-1,TRBV19,few,TRBD1,TGTGCCAGTTGCACAGGGGACATTTGGGCAGGGACTGAAGCTTTCTTT,CASCTGDIWAGTEAFF
TRBJ2-1,TRBV6-4,few,TRBD2,TGTGCCAGCAGTGACTCTCCGTTTCCGGGACTAGCGGGGTACAATGAGCAGTTCTTC,CASSDSPFPGLAGYNEQFF
TRBJ1-6,TRBV19,NA,TRBD1,TGTGCCAGTAGTATTCAGGGGGCGCACTCAACTCTCCACTTT,CASSIQGAHSTLHF
TRBJ2-2,TRBV19,NA,TRBD1,TGTGCCAGTAGAACGGGACAGGGGACCGGGGAGCTGTTTTTT,CASRTGQGTGELFF
TRBJ2-2,TRBV2,many,NA,TGTGCCAGCAGTGGAGGCGGGGAGCTGTTTTTT,CASSGGGELFF
TRBJ1-5,TRBV2,NA,TRBD1,TGTGCCAGTAACGATGTCGGACAGGGTGGCAATCAGCCCCAGCATTTT,CASNDVGQGGNQPQHF
TRBJ1-2,TRBV11-2,few,NA,TGTGCCAGCAGCCTGGACGGCGGCTACACCTTC,CASSLDGGYTF
TRBJ1-2,TRBV7-8,NA,NA,TGTGCCAGCAGCTTTGGGACTGACTATGGCTACACCTTC,CASSFGTDYGYTF